The clone carrying this TCR beta chain came up a few times. This specimen comes from a study of blood T cell repertoires in COVID-19. Across the whole study: Samples of COVID-19 (acute and convalescent) were obtained from the United States, Italy and Spain. PBMCs, B-cell-depleted T cells, or T cells were the source of the cDNA or gDNA that made up the material.

Original data processing: Amplification with reference gene primers provided the estimates of nucleated cell counts. Assay used: immunoSEQ multiplex PCR; TCRdb lists only in-frame clones, some missing. V and J calls and clone size are those listed in that table; D and trimming were worked out from the DNA. The sample has 95,000 to 120,000 clones, roughly 85% seen once. This CDR3 has 15 amino acids. CDR1 and CDR2 from the germline V gene are SGHTA and FQGNSA. The V segment lost 5 bases and the J segment 3 bases; nucleotides outside the gene matches: 8. The source is a human donor in a cohort sampled during active COVID-19. The V and J genes are TRBV7-2 and TRBJ1-2; 8 bases map to TRBD1. The sequenced sample consisted of peripheral blood. CDR3 bases: TGTGCCAGCAGCCCGCGGCAGGGGGCGTACTATGGCTACACCTTC. Encoded protein: CASSPRQGAYYGYTF. The full variable domain, with the rest looked up from reference TRBV7-2 and TRBJ1-2, is GAGVSQSPSNKVTEKGKDVELRCDPISGHTALYWYRQSLGQGLEFLIYFQGNSAPDKSGLPSDRFSAERTGGSVSTLTIQRTQQEDSAVYLCASSPRQGAYYGYTFGSGTRLTVV.